What follows is one T cell receptor (beta chain) and its context. The data were obtained in a study of Ad26.COV2.S vaccination and SARS-CoV-2 variants. Whole-study context: Intramuscular Ad26.COV2.S doses were given once or twice, 56 days apart.

Documented treatment: some 20 received Ad26.COV2.S at low or high dose, single or two shots; a few received placebo; per-sample allocation not given. Specimen acquisition occurred on day 63 following the initial vaccine or placebo injection. The protocol was immunoSEQ multiplex PCR, while the TCRdb copy is restricted to in-frame clones and leaves out a portion. This sample has hundreds of thousands of clones; about nine tenths occur once, and the top ten carry 9% to 15%. Trimming stripped 4 bases from V and 4 bases from J, with 16 bases between. CDR1 is SQVTM, CDR2 ANQGSEA, per germline. The CDR3 runs to 14 residues.

Here the sequenced sample was peripheral blood, taken in a trial of Ad26.COV2.S vaccine versus placebo. The chain is built from TRBV29-1 and TRBJ1-2; the D is unclear. The TCR sequence derives from a person aged 18 to 65 who received the Ad26.COV2.S COVID-19 vaccine or a placebo. CDR3 region: CSVVGDTPSYGYTF. In DNA form, the CDR3 reads TGCAGCGTTGTAGGCGACACTCCCTCCTATGGCTACACCTTC. The complete variable domain, with remaining parts taken from reference TRBV29-1 and TRBJ1-2, reads SAVISQKPSRDICQRGTSLTIQCQVDSQVTMMFWYRQQPGQSLTLIATANQGSEATYESGFVIDKFPISRPNLTFSTLTVSNMSPEDSSIYLCSVVGDTPSYGYTFGSGTRLTVV.